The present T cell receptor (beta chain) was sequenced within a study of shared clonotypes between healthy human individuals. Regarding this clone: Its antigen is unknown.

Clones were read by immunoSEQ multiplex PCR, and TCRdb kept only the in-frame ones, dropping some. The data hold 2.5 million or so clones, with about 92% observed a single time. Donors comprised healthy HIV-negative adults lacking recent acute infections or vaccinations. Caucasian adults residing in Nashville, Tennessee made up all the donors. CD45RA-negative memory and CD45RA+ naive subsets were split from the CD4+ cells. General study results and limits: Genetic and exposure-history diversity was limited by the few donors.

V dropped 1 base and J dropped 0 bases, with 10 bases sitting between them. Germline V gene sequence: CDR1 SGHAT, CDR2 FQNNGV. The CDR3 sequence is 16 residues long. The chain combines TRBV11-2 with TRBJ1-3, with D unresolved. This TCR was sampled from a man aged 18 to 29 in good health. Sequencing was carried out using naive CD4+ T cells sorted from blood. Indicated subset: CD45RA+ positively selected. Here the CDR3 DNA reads TGTGCCAGCAGCTTAGTAGCAGGCCTCTCTGGAAACACCATATATTTT. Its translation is CASSLVAGLSGNTIYF.